This TCR beta chain appears in the sequencing data of a study of cytomegalovirus exposure and HLA in healthy donors. The CDR3 consists of 16 residues. Germline values: CDR1 SEHNR, CDR2 FQNEAQ (reference sequence). The V end was cut by 5 bases, the J end by 8 bases, with 24 bases between. The primer mix had 60 Vbeta and 13 Jbeta primers. TCRdb's copy holds only in-frame clones and misses some; the assay was immunoSEQ multiplex PCR. The table includes roughly 70,000 clones, about 74% detected once. The rearrangement links TRBV7-9 to TRBJ1-2, with D possibly being TRBD1 (5 bases). The sequence derives from a human donor in good health. Specimen: PBMCs. The CDR3 here is CASSPLQNRGGRGYTF. As DNA, the CDR3 is TGTGCCAGCAGCCCTCTGCAGAACCGGGGGGGTAGGGGCTACACCTTC.